This is a list of T cell receptor beta chains from one sample in a study of T cell responses to AZD1222 COVID-19 vaccine. Some clones are missing from TCRdb's copy, which holds only in-frame ones; the method was immunoSEQ multiplex PCR. The table records 140,000 to 150,000 clones, approximately 92% of them present only once. The material was peripheral blood, obtained 28 days after the second AZD1222 dose. The receptors stem from an adult who received the AZD1222 COVID-19 vaccine. Each CDR3 is given with its conserved first and last residue. The order of the fields is clone size, J gene, V gene, D gene, CDR3 DNA, CDR3 protein. A D gene is named only where the DNA matches it firmly. The size of a clone is reported for some rows only, either as once, few or many, or as a class for expanded clones.

-,TRBJ2-1,TRBV14,-,TGTGCCAGCAGCCCACGCGTAGCGGTCAATCCCAATGAGCAGTTCTTC,CASSPRVAVNPNEQFF
-,TRBJ2-5,TRBV6-2/TRBV6-3,-,TGTGCCAGCAGTCTACTAGAGTATGAGACCCAGTACTTC,CASSLLEYETQYF
-,TRBJ2-5,TRBV12-3/TRBV12-4,-,TGTGCCAGCAGCCACATTGAGGGGACCCAGTACTTC,CASSHIEGTQYF
-,TRBJ1-3,TRBV9,-,TGTGCCAGCAGCGAACGGAATGCCGGAAACACCATATATTTT,CASSERNAGNTIYF
-,TRBJ2-3,TRBV5-5,-,TGTGCCAGCAGAGACCCAGTCGGGGGTACGCAGTATTTT,CASRDPVGGTQYF
-,TRBJ2-7,TRBV5-1,TRBD2,TGCGCCAGCAACTCTGCGGGAGGCTCCTACGAGCAGTACTTC,CASNSAGGSYEQYF
-,TRBJ2-7,TRBV7-8,-,TGTGCCAGCAGCTTAGCCAGAAGCGGATCATCCTACGAGCAGTACTTC,CASSLARSGSSYEQYF
-,TRBJ1-2,TRBV6-2/TRBV6-3,-,TGTGCCAGCAGCCGGGTCGCACAGGGCCCCATTGCCTTC,CASSRVAQGPIAF
-,TRBJ2-2,TRBV7-9,-,TGTGCCAGCAGCCCCCTTGGTACGGCCGGGGAGCTGTTTTTT,CASSPLGTAGELFF
-,TRBJ1-2,TRBV2,-,TGTGCCAGCAGTATCTCCGGCCCTCCCTATGGCTACACCTTC,CASSISGPPYGYTF
-,TRBJ1-1,TRBV12-5,-,TGTGCTAGTGGTTCGATGATGAACACTGAAGCTTTCTTT,CASGSMMNTEAFF
-,TRBJ1-3,TRBV6-5,-,TGTGCCAGCAGTTACTCCTCTGGAAACACCATATATTTT,CASSYSSGNTIYF
-,TRBJ2-7,TRBV29-1,TRBD2,TGCAGCGGACTAGCGGGTAGTCGCCCCTACGAGCAGTACTTC,CSGLAGSRPYEQYF
-,TRBJ2-1,TRBV7-9,TRBD2,TGTGCCAGCAGCTTAGACTCTAGCGGGAGACTTCTCAATGAGCAGTTCTTC,CASSLDSSGRLLNEQFF
-,TRBJ2-5,TRBV2,-,TGTGCCAGCAGTCTGGGACACCCTGGGGAGACCCAGTACTTC,CASSLGHPGETQYF
-,TRBJ2-3,TRBV7-8,TRBD2,TGTGCCAGCAACTCGCGGGGGGGCAGCACAGATACGCAGTATTTT,CASNSRGGSTDTQYF
-,TRBJ1-2,TRBV7-8,-,TGTGCCAGCAGCTTAGGCTTGGGCAGGGACGGCTACACCTTC,CASSLGLGRDGYTF
-,TRBJ1-5,TRBV10-3,-,TGTGCCATCAGTGAGTCTTTGGGGGCGCGGGGCAATCAGCCCCAGCATTTT,CAISESLGARGNQPQHF
few,TRBJ2-1,TRBV27,-,TGTGCCAGCAGTTTATCGGCGCCCCGTAGACAGTTCTTC,CASSLSAPRRQFF
once,TRBJ1-1,TRBV11-2,-,TGTGCCAGCACCCTAAACAGGATGAACACTGAAGCTTTCTTT,CASTLNRMNTEAFF
-,TRBJ1-2,TRBV30,TRBD1,TGTGCCTGGAGTAAGGCAGGGGGCCGGTATGGCTACACCTTC,CAWSKAGGRYGYTF
-,TRBJ2-2,TRBV9,-,TGTGCCAGCAGCGTAGTTGGCCAAATTCCCGGGGAGCTGTTTTTT,CASSVVGQIPGELFF
-,TRBJ1-5,TRBV18,-,TGTGCCAGCTCACCCCCCGGAAGCAATCAGCCCCAGCATTTT,CASSPPGSNQPQHF
-,TRBJ1-5,TRBV7-9,-,TGTGCCAGCAGCTTAGCGCGGTATCAGCCCCAGCATTTT,CASSLARYQPQHF
-,TRBJ2-7,TRBV30,-,TGTGCCTGGAGTCCCGGACGGGGGTTCGAGCAGTACTTC,CAWSPGRGFEQYF
-,TRBJ1-6,TRBV15,-,TGTGCCACCAGCACCTACTCACCCCTCCACTTT,CATSTYSPLHF
-,TRBJ1-1,TRBV28,-,TGTGCCAGTATAGTATTTGGGGGGACTGAAGCTTTCTTT,CASIVFGGTEAFF
few,TRBJ2-3,TRBV4-3,TRBD2,TGCGCCAGCAGCCAAGACCCCGGGACTAGCGGGGGGGGATACACAGATACGCAGTATTTT,CASSQDPGTSGGGYTDTQYF
-,TRBJ2-2,TRBV30,TRBD2,TGTGCCTGGAGGGCTAGCGGAGTGAACACCGGGGAGCTGTTTTTT,CAWRASGVNTGELFF
-,TRBJ2-3,TRBV19,-,TGTGCCAGTACCGACCCCCTGGCCCCAGATACGCAGTATTTT,CASTDPLAPDTQYF
-,TRBJ2-2,TRBV9,-,TGTGCCAGCAGCTCCTCCGGGTTACACACCGGGGAGCTGTTTTTT,CASSSSGLHTGELFF
-,TRBJ2-7,TRBV28,TRBD1,TGTGCCAGCAGTTCTGGACAGGGCATTCCCTACGAGCAGTACTTC,CASSSGQGIPYEQYF
few,TRBJ1-5,TRBV10-3,-,TGTGCCATCAGTGAGGGAGGGCTGGGAAGCAATCAGCCCCAGCATTTT,CAISEGGLGSNQPQHF
-,TRBJ1-2,TRBV6-5,-,TGTGCCAGCAGTTCCCTAACGACATCTCCCACCTTC,CASSSLTTSPTF
-,TRBJ1-4,TRBV6-5,-,TGTGCCAGCAGTTACTCGTGGGCAACTAATGAAAAACTGTTTTTT,CASSYSWATNEKLFF
-,TRBJ2-1,TRBV29-1,-,TGCAGCGCCGATATATACAATGAGCAGTTCTTC,CSADIYNEQFF
-,TRBJ2-3,TRBV10-3,-,TGTGCCACCACGCGGGTTGGCACAGATACGCAGTATTTT,CATTRVGTDTQYF
-,TRBJ1-1,TRBV18,-,TGTGCCAGCTCACAGGGACATCCGATGAACACTGAAGCTTTCTTT,CASSQGHPMNTEAFF
-,TRBJ2-7,TRBV28,TRBD2,TGTGCCAGCAGTTTAGCGGGAGGACGGGCCTACGAGCAGTACTTC,CASSLAGGRAYEQYF
few,TRBJ1-6,TRBV5-1,-,TGCGCCAGCAGCTTGGGCCAGCCGGCGCTCGACTCACCCCTCCACTTT,CASSLGQPALDSPLHF
few,TRBJ1-2,TRBV4-3,TRBD1,TGCGCCAGCAGCCCGACAGGGTTCAGAGACGGCTACACCTTC,CASSPTGFRDGYTF